The 4 T cell receptor beta chains below come from one sample, sequenced in a study of CD8 T cells in Susac syndrome. An amount of RNA that ranged from roughly 0.5 to 1 ug was reverse transcribed with random hexamers. Via MiXCR, TCRdb re-called the immunoSEQ multiplex PCR reads, giving one row per CDR3 protein. The sample consists of about 300,000 distinct CDR3 sequences, about nine tenths of them appearing once. The sequenced sample consisted of CD8+ T cells from PBMCs. The receptors were gathered from a human donor with multiple sclerosis.

This sequence joins TRBV28 and TRBJ2-1, with 11 bases matching TRBD1. Trimming removed 5 bases from V and 6 bases from J; junction bases left unmatched: 12. The CDR3 is 17 residues long. Germline loops: CDR1 MDHEN, CDR2 SYDVKM. CDR3 sequence: CASSLLFGGTGGNEQFF. The CDR3 DNA reads TGTGCCAGCAGTCTCCTCTTTGGCGGGACAGGGGGCAATGAGCAGTTCTTC.

The V and J genes are TRBV7-9 and TRBJ1-1, with 10 nucleotides matching TRBD1. Germline V CDR1 and CDR2: SEHNR, FQNEAQ (reference sequence). The CDR3 extends over 17 amino acids. J lost 0 bases, V lost 5 bases, and 9 bases had no gene match. The CDR3 loop is CASSRGQGTYLNTEAFF. For the CDR3, the DNA is TGTGCCAGCAGCCGGGGACAGGGGACATATCTGAACACTGAAGCTTTCTTT.

The gene calls are TRBV20-1 and TRBJ1-2; D perhaps matches TRBD1 (5 bases). The length of the CDR3 is 13 residues. Germline-derived CDR1 and CDR2 are DFQATT and SNEGSKA (reference sequence). Deletions cut 0 bases from V and 5 bases from J, with 10 bases between. CDR3 nucleotide sequence: TGCAGTGCTAGAGATGCGGGGCGTTATGGCTACACCTTC. The encoded protein is CSARDAGRYGYTF.

As DNA, the CDR3 is TGTGCCAGCATTCGCTCCTACGAGCAGTACTTC. It specifies CASIRSYEQYF. V is TRBV2 and J is TRBJ2-7; D call uncertain. This CDR3 comprises 11 residues. Trimming took 7 bases from V and 0 from J, leaving 4 bases between them. Germline CDR1 reads SNHLY; CDR2 reads FYNNEI. The full variable domain, with the rest looked up from reference TRBV2 and TRBJ2-7, is EPEVTQTPSHQVTQMGQEVILRCVPISNHLYFYWYRQILGQKVEFLVSFYNNEISEKSEIFDDQFSVERPDGSNFTLKIRSTKLEDSAMYFCASIRSYEQYFGPGTRLTVT.